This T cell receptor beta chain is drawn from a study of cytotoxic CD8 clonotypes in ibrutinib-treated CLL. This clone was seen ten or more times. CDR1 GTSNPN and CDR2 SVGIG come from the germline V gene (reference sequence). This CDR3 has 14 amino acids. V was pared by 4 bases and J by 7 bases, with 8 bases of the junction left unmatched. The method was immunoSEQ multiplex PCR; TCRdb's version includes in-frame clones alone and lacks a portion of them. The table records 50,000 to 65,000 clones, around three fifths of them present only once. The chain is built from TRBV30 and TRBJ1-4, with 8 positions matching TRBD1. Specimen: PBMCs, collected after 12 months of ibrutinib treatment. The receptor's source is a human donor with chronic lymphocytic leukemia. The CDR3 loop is CAWNYQGASEKLFF. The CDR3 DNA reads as TGTGCCTGGAATTATCAGGGGGCTTCTGAAAAACTGTTTTTT.